Below, one T cell receptor (beta chain) is given with its context. The data were produced by immunoSEQ multiplex PCR, yet TCRdb's version contains in-frame clones alone and is incomplete. This table has tens of thousands of clones, approximately 80% appearing once. Germline V gives CDR1 SGHNT, CDR2 YENEEA. The CDR3 sequence is 16 residues long. V lost 6 bases to trimming and J lost 5 bases; unmatched junction nucleotides: 14. The data originate from a study of radiotherapy plus CTLA-4 blockade in lung cancer. The input for sequencing was peripheral blood, taken from a patient treated with radiotherapy plus ipilimumab. The clonotype was recovered from a human donor with non-small cell lung cancer who had a complete response to radiotherapy plus ipilimumab. The rearrangement joins TRBV11-3 to TRBJ2-5; 8 bases fit TRBD2. Here the CDR3 reads CASSGWEAGAGETQYF. The CDR3 DNA follows: TGTGCCAGCAGTGGGTGGGAAGCGGGAGCTGGGGAGACCCAGTACTTC.